This T cell receptor beta chain was identified during a study of T-cell reconstitution after alpha-beta-depleted transplantation in children. Points from the study as a whole: Expanded clones from the graft, numbering several hundred, reportedly supplied alpha-beta T cells about two months after transplant. After transplant, high TCRbeta diversity at day 60 in some patients arose from surviving recipient T cells and thymic progenitors. Diversity and T-cell counts at one year after transplant derived mostly from new T cells.

TCRbeta library construction was performed incorporating unique molecular identifiers. TCRdb recomputed calls from the PCR reads with MiXCR, one row per CDR3 protein. The table has hundreds of thousands of distinct CDR3 sequences, around 10% seen once. This clonotype appeared many times. What it binds is not known. Germline assignment: CDR1 SGHVS and CDR2 FQNEAQ. With 3 bases clipped from V and 7 bases from J, the junction kept 9 bases outside the gene matches. The CDR3 contains 16 residues. The starting material was PBMCs, obtained before TCRalphabeta/CD19-depleted stem cell transplant. V usage is TRBV7-8 and J usage is TRBJ2-2; 9 bases map to TRBD1. This receptor was identified in a boy in the first two years of life with acute myeloid leukemia, due to receive a stem cell transplant. Here the CDR3 reads CASSFRQGEGGGELFF. CDR3 coding DNA: TGTGCCAGCAGCTTCCGACAGGGGGAGGGTGGCGGGGAGCTGTTTTTT. The full variable domain, its missing parts supplied by reference TRBV7-8 and TRBJ2-2, is GAGVSQSPRYKVAKRGQDVALRCDPISGHVSLFWYQQALGQGPEFLTYFQNEAQLDKSGLPSDRFFAERPEGSVSTLKIQRTQQEDSAVYLCASSFRQGEGGGELFFGEGSRLTVL.